The 21 T cell receptor beta chains reported below all come from one sample, sequenced in a study of cytotoxic CD8 clonotypes in ibrutinib-treated CLL. Using immunoSEQ multiplex PCR, the repertoire was profiled, and TCRdb retains in-frame clones only, with some absent. The table lists around 250,000 clones, 60% to 75% of them singletons. The specimen was PBMCs, collected after 24 months of ibrutinib treatment. The receptors were sampled from a human donor with chronic lymphocytic leukemia.

This sequence joins TRBV7-2 and TRBJ1-2; possible D gene TRBD1, 5 bases. The germline CDR1 and CDR2 sequences are SGHTA and FQGNSA. The CDR3 length is 14 residues. Trimming shortened V by 5 bases and J by 0 bases, and 10 bases separated the two germline ends. The CDR3 DNA follows: TGTGCCAGCAGCCTCGGGACCTCTAACTATGGCTACACCTTC. The encoded protein is CASSLGTSNYGYTF.

The chain employs TRBV6-1 and TRBJ2-7, with D unresolved. The CDR3 is made up of 12 amino acids. Trimming removed 4 bases from V and 4 bases from J, with 8 bases in between. Germline V gene data show CDR1 as MNHNS and CDR2 as SASEGT. The CDR3 is CASSGALYEQYF. In DNA, the CDR3 is TGTGCCAGCAGTGGAGCCCTATACGAGCAGTACTTC.

The CDR3 region has the DNA TGTGCCAGCAGCTTACGTGGCGGCGTCTACGAGCAGTACTTC. The encoded protein is CASSLRGGVYEQYF. The V gene is TRBV7-8, the J gene TRBJ2-7; D gene ambiguous. In germline, CDR1 is SGHVS, CDR2 FQNEAQ. Deletions cut 2 bases from V and 3 bases from J, with 11 bases between. The CDR3 covers 14 residues.

The rearrangement joins TRBV4-3 to TRBJ1-2, with 7 nucleotides matching TRBD1. The CDR3 is 13 residues long. Germline-derived CDR1 and CDR2 are LGHNA and YSLEER. V lost 3 bases, J lost 4 bases, and 2 bases stayed unmatched. CDR3 coding DNA: TGCGCCAGCAGCCACGACAGGGTCTATGGCTACACCTTC. It is translated as CASSHDRVYGYTF.

The chain joins TRBV4-3 to TRBJ2-7, with unresolved D. The CDR3 covers 15 residues. The germline V gene has CDR1 LGHNA and CDR2 YSLEER. V shed 1 base and J shed 2 bases, with 12 bases lying between them. CDR3 DNA sequence: TGCGCCAGCAGCCAAGCAGTCTGGCAGCCCTACGAGCAGTACTTC. Translating gives CASSQAVWQPYEQYF.

V and J are TRBV7-3 and TRBJ2-3; no definite D call. The CDR3 runs to 13 residues. The V end was cut by 5 bases, the J end by 8 bases, with 14 bases between. Germline CDR1 is SGHTA and CDR2 is FQGTGA. Written as DNA, the CDR3 is TGTGCCAGCAGCGCTCCAATGAGTGGTACGCAGTATTTT. It yields the protein CASSAPMSGTQYF. Based on the CDR3 plus reference TRBV7-3 and TRBJ2-3, the full variable domain is GAGVSQTPSNKVTEKGKYVELRCDPISGHTALYWYRQSLGQGPEFLIYFQGTGAADDSGLPNDRFFAVRPEGSVSTLKIQRTERGDSAVYLCASSAPMSGTQYFGPGTRLTVL.

This chain links TRBV7-3 with TRBJ2-1, with D perhaps given as TRBD1 or TRBD2 (6 bases each). V lost 4 bases and J lost 7, with 14 bases in between. The CDR3 length is 14 residues. The germline V gene has CDR1 SGHTA and CDR2 FQGTGA. Written as DNA, the CDR3 is TGTGCCAGCAGCTCGCCGGGGGCTTCGAATGAGCAGTTCTTC. Translating gives CASSSPGASNEQFF. Filled out from reference TRBV7-3 and TRBJ2-1, the complete variable domain reads GAGVSQTPSNKVTEKGKYVELRCDPISGHTALYWYRQSLGQGPEFLIYFQGTGAADDSGLPNDRFFAVRPEGSVSTLKIQRTERGDSAVYLCASSSPGASNEQFFGPGTRLTVL.

This sequence joins TRBV6-5 and TRBJ1-2; D remains ambiguous. Trimming stripped 4 bases from V and 4 bases from J, with 16 bases between. In germline, CDR1 is MNHEY, CDR2 SVGAGI. The CDR3 has 15 residues. The CDR3 bases are TGTGCCAGCAGTTCCCCAAAGGATGGGTCCTATGGCTACACCTTC. Encoded protein: CASSSPKDGSYGYTF.

With respect to this clone: At one of its ends the junction is not consistent with the germline gene, which may arise from a read error. V and J are TRBV7-2 and TRBJ1-1; tentative D call: TRBD1 (5 bases). Germline V gene data show CDR1 as SGHTA and CDR2 as FQGNSA. The CDR3 covers 13 residues. CDR3 in amino acids: CASSFAVQDKGSF. CDR3 in DNA: TGTGCCAGCAGCTTCGCTGTACAGGACAAAGGGTCCTTT.

The chain joins TRBV4-3 to TRBJ2-1; a possible D gene is TRBD2 (5 bases). This CDR3 is built from 18 residues. The V end was cut by 0 bases, the J end by 3 bases, with 18 bases between. Germline V gene lookup returns CDR1 LGHNA and CDR2 YSLEER. The CDR3 sequence: CASSQDIPRGIYYNEQFF. CDR3 DNA sequence: TGCGCCAGCAGCCAAGATATCCCCAGAGGGATCTACTACAATGAGCAGTTCTTC.

The count of this clone is one. The chain is built from TRBV9 and TRBJ2-7, with D possibly matching TRBD2 (5 bases). The CDR3 loop spans 13 amino acids. Germline lookup yields CDR1 SGDLS and CDR2 YYNGEE. Between the trimmed V and J ends, which lost 3 bases and 3 bases, there was a span of 10 bases. Here the CDR3 reads CASSGSGGYEQYF. The CDR3 nucleotides read TGTGCCAGCAGCGGATCAGGAGGCTACGAGCAGTACTTC.

V and J are TRBV28 and TRBJ2-7; 12 nucleotides align to TRBD1. V was clipped by 8 bases and J by 3 bases; unmatched bases: 5. Germline V CDR1 and CDR2: MDHEN, SYDVKM. The CDR3 runs 14 residues. CDR3 coding DNA: TGTGCCAGCGTGGGGACAGGGGGCTTCTACGAGCAGTACTTC. It is translated as CASVGTGGFYEQYF. Combining the CDR3 with reference TRBV28 and TRBJ2-7 gives the whole variable domain DVKVTQSSRYLVKRTGEKVFLECVQDMDHENMFWYRQDPGLGLRLIYFSYDVKMKEKGDIPEGYSVSREKKERFSLILESASTNQTSMYLCASVGTGGFYEQYFGPGTRLTVT.

The genes are TRBV5-4 and TRBJ2-7; 7 bases align to TRBD1. Germline trimming cut 0 bases from V and 2 bases from J; bases unmatched to any gene: 8. The germline gives CDR1 SGHNT, CDR2 YYREEE (reference sequence). The CDR3 runs to 16 residues. CDR3 protein: CASSLARDSQTYEQYF. The CDR3 DNA reads as TGTGCCAGCAGCTTGGCGAGGGACAGTCAGACCTACGAGCAGTACTTC. The full variable domain, in which reference TRBV5-4 and TRBJ2-7 provide the parts outside the CDR3, is ETGVTQSPTHLIKTRGQQVTLRCSSQSGHNTVSWYQQALGQGPQFIFQYYREEENGRGNFPPRFSGLQFPNYSSELNVNALELDDSALYLCASSLARDSQTYEQYFGPGTRLTVT.

The CDR3 bases are TGTGCCAGCAAGAATGTCAGATCCACCGGGGAGCTGTTTTTT. Its translation is CASKNVRSTGELFF. J is TRBJ2-2 and V is TRBV2, with D unresolved. The CDR3 runs 14 residues. V was trimmed by 7 bases and J by 4 bases, leaving 13 bases between them. Germline V gives CDR1 SNHLY, CDR2 FYNNEI.

The chain is built from TRBV25-1 and TRBJ2-5; 13 bases are shared with TRBD2. Trimming at V came to 4 bases and at J to 4 bases, leaving 3 bases not matched to a gene. The CDR3 runs 15 residues. CDR1 is MGHDK and CDR2 is SYGVNS in the germline V gene. For the CDR3, the DNA is TGTGCCAGCAGTGGGGGACTAGCGGGACTAGAGACCCAGTACTTC. It translates to CASSGGLAGLETQYF.

The V and J genes are TRBV18 and TRBJ2-1; TRBD2 matches at 10 bases. This CDR3 is 18 amino acids long. Trimming took 5 bases from V and 7 from J; bases not matched to a gene: 17. The germline CDR1 and CDR2 sequences are KGHSH and LQKENI. The CDR3 protein is CASSSGVRLGLASNEQFF. The CDR3 DNA is TGTGCCAGCTCATCAGGAGTCAGGTTGGGACTAGCGAGTAATGAGCAGTTCTTC.

This clone is a singleton in its sample. This chain connects TRBV9 to TRBJ1-5; the match to TRBD1 covers 9 bases. There are 15 residues in the CDR3. Germline trimming cut 4 bases from V and 6 bases from J; bases unmatched to any gene: 8. Germline CDR1 is SGDLS and CDR2 is YYNGEE. CDR3 sequence (DNA): TGTGCCAGCAGCACCTGGGGACAGGGAGGTCAGCCCCAGCATTTT. Translated: CASSTWGQGGQPQHF.

This chain links TRBV11-3 with TRBJ2-1; D perhaps matches TRBD2 (6 bases). V shed 5 bases and J shed 7 bases, with 18 bases lying between them. CDR3 size: 15 residues. Germline loops: CDR1 SGHNT, CDR2 YENEEA. DNA for the CDR3: TGTGCCAGCAGCAAAGCTCCGGGACTCCAAAATGAGCAGTTCTTC. This codes for CASSKAPGLQNEQFF.

The chain links TRBV28 to TRBJ2-7, with 11 bases identical to TRBD1. CDR1 is MDHEN and CDR2 is SYDVKM in the germline V gene. Unmatched junction bases numbered 10, after V lost 7 bases and J lost 5 bases. This CDR3 has 15 amino acids. This CDR3 is CASTGQGAPGDEQYF. Written as DNA, the CDR3 is TGTGCCAGCACTGGACAGGGGGCCCCGGGCGACGAGCAGTACTTC. The full variable domain, rest sourced from reference TRBV28 and TRBJ2-7, is DVKVTQSSRYLVKRTGEKVFLECVQDMDHENMFWYRQDPGLGLRLIYFSYDVKMKEKGDIPEGYSVSREKKERFSLILESASTNQTSMYLCASTGQGAPGDEQYFGPGTRLTVT.

The chain has TRBV7-8 and TRBJ2-4; no firm D call. The CDR3 length is 18 residues. The ends were cut back, 5 bases at V and 1 base at J, with 21 bases in the middle. The V gene's germline CDR1 is SGHVS and CDR2 FQNEAQ. The CDR3 sequence: CASSLVMRQEWAKNIQYF. CDR3 DNA: TGTGCCAGCAGCCTTGTTATGCGGCAGGAATGGGCCAAAAACATTCAGTACTTC.

This clone is a singleton in its sample. V usage is TRBV28 and J usage is TRBJ2-7; D possibly uses TRBD1 or TRBD2 (5 bases each). The V and J ends lost 6 bases and 6 bases respectively, with 15 bases between them. The CDR3 runs 13 residues. The V gene's germline CDR1 is MDHEN and CDR2 SYDVKM. The DNA of the CDR3 is TGTGCCAGCAGCCCATGGGGGACGGGCGAGCAGTACTTC. This gives the protein CASSPWGTGEQYF.